These 8 T cell receptor beta chains share one sample of origin, sequenced in a study of T-cell reconstitution after alpha-beta-depleted transplantation in children. The TCRbeta library incorporated unique molecular identifiers. MiXCR was run by TCRdb on the PCR reads, yielding one entry per CDR3 protein. The sample shows roughly 610,000 distinct CDR3 sequences, about 10% of them seen only once. The starting material was PBMCs from the stem cell graft donor, obtained from the stem cell graft. Receptors originate from a human donor who donated a stem cell graft to a child with acute myeloid leukemia.

In this sample, this clonotype turned up many times. The chain is built from TRBV4-3 and TRBJ2-1; the D gene could be TRBD1 or TRBD2 (5 bases each). The CDR3 spans 15 residues. With 0 bases removed from V and 7 bases from J, the gap between germline ends came to 13 bases. CDR1 and CDR2 (germline): LGHNA, YSLEER. The chain's CDR3 is CASSQDLSWGNEQFF. The CDR3 nucleotides are TGCGCCAGCAGCCAAGATCTTTCTTGGGGGAATGAGCAGTTCTTC.

The chain carries TRBV29-1 and TRBJ2-7; TRBD1 is a possible D gene (5 bases). Trimming left V 7 bases short and J 5 bases short, with 12 bases between. The CDR3 has 11 residues. Germline assignment: CDR1 SQVTM and CDR2 ANQGSEA. The CDR3 protein is CSGWQGNEQYF. CDR3 nucleotide sequence: TGCAGCGGGTGGCAGGGCAACGAGCAGTACTTC.

This rearrangement joins TRBV15 to TRBJ2-3; weak D call: TRBD2 (6 bases). The CDR3 sequence is 17 residues long. Trimming removed 3 bases from V and 5 bases from J, with 21 bases in between. The germline gives CDR1 LNHNV, CDR2 YYDKDF (reference sequence). The CDR3 sequence: CATSSPHSRAGKDTQYF. CDR3 in DNA: TGTGCCACCAGCAGCCCCCATTCACGTGCGGGAAAAGATACGCAGTATTTT. Complete variable domain (other parts from reference TRBV15 and TRBJ2-3): DAMVIQNPRYQVTQFGKPVTLSCSQTLNHNVMYWYQQKSSQAPKLLFHYYDKDFNNEADTPDNFQSRRPNTSFCFLDIRSPGLGDTAMYLCATSSPHSRAGKDTQYFGPGTRLTVL.

A few counts support this clonotype. V and J are TRBV25-1 and TRBJ2-5; 10 bases align to TRBD1. The junction had 7 bases not matched to a gene; V was cut back by 1 base and J by 5 bases. Germline V gene sequence: CDR1 MGHDK, CDR2 SYGVNS. This CDR3 spans 16 amino acids. The CDR3 region is CASSESVTGGRETQYF. The CDR3 DNA follows: TGTGCCAGCAGTGAATCGGTGACAGGGGGCCGGGAGACCCAGTACTTC.

This clonotype was counted at least ten times. The chain couples TRBV19 to TRBJ1-5; D is perhaps TRBD1 (5 bases). This CDR3 is built from 15 residues. Germline V CDR1 and CDR2: LNHDA, SQIVND (reference sequence). With 7 bases removed from V and 5 bases from J, the gap between germline ends came to 18 bases. The chain's CDR3 is CASIAGGGSHQPQHF. DNA for the CDR3: TGTGCCAGTATAGCCGGCGGGGGATCCCATCAGCCCCAGCATTTT.

This clonotype has ten or more counts. This sequence joins TRBV5-1 and TRBJ2-1; D call uncertain. Trimming took off 4 bases at V and 5 bases at J, with 13 bases between the two ends. Germline V gene lookup returns CDR1 SGHRS and CDR2 YFSETQ. This CDR3 comprises 14 residues. The CDR3 DNA is TGCGCCAGCAGCACGATTGGCGGAAACAATGAGCAGTTCTTC. Protein sequence: CASSTIGGNNEQFF.

The gene calls are TRBV5-1 and TRBJ2-7; a possible D gene is TRBD1 (6 bases). The V and J ends lost 4 bases and 7 bases respectively, with 21 bases between them. This CDR3 has 15 residues. Per the germline V gene, CDR1 is SGHRS and CDR2 is YFSETQ. The CDR3: CASSGTLNTGNEQYF. The DNA for the CDR3 is TGCGCCAGCAGCGGAACCCTTAACACAGGGAATGAGCAGTACTTC.

This clonotype was recorded a few times. The chain carries TRBV28 and TRBJ2-3; D not resolved. V was trimmed by 5 bases and J by 6 bases, leaving 12 bases between them. Per the germline V gene, CDR1 is MDHEN and CDR2 is SYDVKM. The CDR3 contains 13 residues. The CDR3 bases are TGTGCCAGCAGTATCGAGAATGTTGATACGCAGTATTTT. Residues: CASSIENVDTQYF.